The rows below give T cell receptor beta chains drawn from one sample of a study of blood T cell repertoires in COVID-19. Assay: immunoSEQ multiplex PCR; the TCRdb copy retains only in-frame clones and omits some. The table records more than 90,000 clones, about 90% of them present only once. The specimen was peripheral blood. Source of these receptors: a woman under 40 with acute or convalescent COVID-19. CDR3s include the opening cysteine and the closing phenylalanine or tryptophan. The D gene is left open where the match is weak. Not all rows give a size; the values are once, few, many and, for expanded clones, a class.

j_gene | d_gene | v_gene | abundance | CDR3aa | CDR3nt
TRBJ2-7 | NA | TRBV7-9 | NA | CASSRAPPYEQYF | TGTGCCAGCAGCCGAGCGCCGCCGTACGAGCAGTACTTC
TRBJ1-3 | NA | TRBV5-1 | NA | CASSLEGTGNTIYF | TGCGCCAGCAGCTTAGAGGGCACTGGAAACACCATATATTTT
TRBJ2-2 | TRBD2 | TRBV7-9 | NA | CASSFGLAGTTGELFF | TGTGCCAGCAGCTTTGGACTAGCGGGGACGACCGGGGAGCTGTTTTTT
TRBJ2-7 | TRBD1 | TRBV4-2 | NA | CASSQETGGREQYF | TGTGCCAGCAGCCAAGAAACAGGGGGGAGGGAGCAGTACTTC
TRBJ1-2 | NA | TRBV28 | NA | CASSLDDRSYGYTF | TGTGCCAGCAGTCTCGACGATCGGAGCTATGGCTACACCTTC
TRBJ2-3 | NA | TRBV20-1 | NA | CSASPVQSQRGTDTQYF | TGCAGTGCTAGTCCCGTGCAATCCCAGCGGGGCACAGATACGCAGTATTTT
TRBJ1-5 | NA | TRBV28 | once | CASSKPGGGNQPQHF | TGTGCCAGCAGCAAGCCCGGGGGGGGCAATCAGCCCCAGCATTTT
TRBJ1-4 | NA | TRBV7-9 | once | CASSFDSLGKLFF | TGTGCCAGCAGCTTCGACAGCCTCGGGAAACTGTTTTTT
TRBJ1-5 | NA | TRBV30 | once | CAWSTGQYSNQPQHF | TGTGCCTGGTCCACCGGACAGTATAGCAATCAGCCCCAGCATTTT
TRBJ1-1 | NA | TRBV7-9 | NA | CASSPWRAHTEAFF | TGTGCCAGCAGCCCCTGGAGAGCCCACACTGAAGCTTTCTTT
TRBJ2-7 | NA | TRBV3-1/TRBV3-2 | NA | CASSQGGQAYYEQYF | TGTGCCAGCAGCCAGGGGGGGCAGGCCTACTACGAGCAGTACTTC
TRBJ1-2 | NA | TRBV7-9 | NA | CASSPLGGGPRGYTF | TGTGCCAGCAGCCCCCTCGGTGGAGGTCCGAGAGGCTACACCTTC
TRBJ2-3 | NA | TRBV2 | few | CASRGGQGRHDTQYF | TGTGCCAGCAGGGGGGGGCAGGGGCGGCACGATACGCAGTATTTT
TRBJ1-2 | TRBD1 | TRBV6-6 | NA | CASSYSTGQSSGYTF | TGTGCCAGCAGTTACTCGACGGGACAGTCCTCTGGCTACACCTTC
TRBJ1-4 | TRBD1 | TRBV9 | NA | CASSVGTGANEKLFF | TGTGCCAGCAGCGTTGGGACAGGGGCGAATGAAAAACTGTTTTTT
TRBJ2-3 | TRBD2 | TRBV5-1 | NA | CASEGTSGTDTQYF | TGCGCCAGCGAAGGGACTAGCGGTACAGATACGCAGTATTTT
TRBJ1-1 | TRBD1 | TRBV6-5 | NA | CASSYSPGTGNTEAFF | TGTGCCAGCAGTTACTCCCCCGGGACAGGGAACACTGAAGCTTTCTTT
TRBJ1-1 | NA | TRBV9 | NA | CASSVAGGWDTEAFF | TGTGCCAGCAGCGTAGCTGGAGGGTGGGACACTGAAGCTTTCTTT
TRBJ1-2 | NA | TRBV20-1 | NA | CSASNLGTYGYTF | TGCAGTGCTAGTAACCTTGGGACTTATGGCTACACCTTC
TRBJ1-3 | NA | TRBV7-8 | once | CASSGARYFSGNTIYF | TGTGCCAGCAGCGGTGCACGGTATTTCTCTGGAAACACCATATATTTT
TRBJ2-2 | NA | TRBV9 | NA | CASSVEQDVPNTGELFF | TGTGCCAGCAGCGTCGAACAGGATGTCCCGAACACCGGGGAGCTGTTTTTT
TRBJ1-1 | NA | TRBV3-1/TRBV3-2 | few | CASSQDWGGRTEAFF | TGTGCCAGCAGCCAAGATTGGGGAGGGCGGACTGAAGCTTTCTTT
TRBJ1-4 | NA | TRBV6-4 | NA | CASSEERQGLVEKLFF | TGTGCCAGCAGTGAGGAGCGTCAGGGGCTAGTTGAAAAACTGTTTTTT
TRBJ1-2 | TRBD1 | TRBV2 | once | CASRQGYGYTF | TGTGCCAGCCGACAGGGGTATGGCTACACCTTC
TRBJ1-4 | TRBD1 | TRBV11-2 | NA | CASSLAARGQEKLFF | TGTGCCAGCAGCTTAGCCGCCAGGGGGCAGGAAAAACTGTTTTTT
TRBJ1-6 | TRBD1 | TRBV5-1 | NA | CASSLAEGTAYNSPLHF | TGCGCCAGCAGCTTGGCTGAAGGGACAGCATATAATTCACCCCTCCACTTT
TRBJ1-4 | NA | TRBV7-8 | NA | CASSPLRVPNEKLFF | TGTGCCAGCAGCCCCCTCCGGGTCCCTAATGAAAAACTGTTTTTT
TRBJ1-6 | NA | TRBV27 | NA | CASGPSGYSPLHF | TGTGCCAGCGGCCCCTCGGGGTATTCACCCCTCCACTTT
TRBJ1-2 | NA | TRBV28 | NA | CASSLRDPTGGYTF | TGTGCCAGCAGTTTAAGGGATCCAACAGGTGGCTACACCTTC
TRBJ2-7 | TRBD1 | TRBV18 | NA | CASSREGAAYEQYF | TGTGCCAGCTCACGCGAGGGGGCGGCGTACGAGCAGTACTTC
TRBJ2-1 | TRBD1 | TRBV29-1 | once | CSVPRDSGYNEQFF | TGCAGCGTCCCCCGGGACAGTGGGTACAATGAGCAGTTCTTC
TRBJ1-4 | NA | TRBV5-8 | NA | CASSLVKGDELFF | TGTGCCAGCAGCTTGGTGAAGGGAGATGAACTGTTTTTT
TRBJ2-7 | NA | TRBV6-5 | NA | CATQGQTDYEQYF | TGTGCCACACAAGGACAGACAGACTACGAGCAGTACTTC
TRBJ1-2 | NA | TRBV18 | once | CASSSHPGVGGYTF | TGTGCCAGCTCATCGCACCCGGGGGTGGGAGGCTACACCTTC
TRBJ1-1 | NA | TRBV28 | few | CASSLWRVEAFF | TGTGCCAGCAGTTTATGGCGGGTTGAAGCTTTCTTT
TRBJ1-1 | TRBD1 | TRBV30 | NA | CAWSQDRENTEAFF | TGTGCCTGGAGTCAGGACAGGGAAAACACTGAAGCTTTCTTT
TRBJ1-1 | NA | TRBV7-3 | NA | CASSFRDMTKAFF | TGTGCCAGCAGCTTCCGGGACATGACAAAGGCTTTCTTT
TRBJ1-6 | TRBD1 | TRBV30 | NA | CAWRARQGGVYNSPLHF | TGTGCCTGGAGGGCCAGACAGGGGGGCGTTTATAATTCACCCCTCCACTTT
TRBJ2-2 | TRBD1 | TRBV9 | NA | CASSVAPRQGADGELFF | TGTGCCAGCAGCGTAGCTCCCCGACAGGGGGCGGACGGGGAGCTGTTTTTT
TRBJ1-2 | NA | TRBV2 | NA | CATRTADYGYTF | TGTGCCACCAGGACTGCCGACTATGGCTACACCTTC
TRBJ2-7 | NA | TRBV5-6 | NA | CASSGQSYEQYF | TGTGCCAGCAGCGGACAGAGCTACGAGCAGTACTTC
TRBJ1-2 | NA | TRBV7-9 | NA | CASSLEGQGGYTF | TGTGCCAGCAGCTTAGAGGGACAAGGTGGCTACACCTTC
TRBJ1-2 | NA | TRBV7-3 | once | CASSPAEGTVYGYTF | TGTGCCAGCAGCCCCGCGGAGGGAACCGTCTATGGCTACACCTTC